Sequencing of this T cell receptor (beta chain) was carried out in a study of early T cells in non-severe SARS-CoV-2 infection (dated by TCRdb to about 2021). Regarding the complete study: Bulk RNA from unsorted whole blood was used for TCR sequencing, so alpha and beta chains could not be paired.

Here is what the overall study found, with its caveats: VDJdb matching was skewed toward anti-spike CD8 responses and likely underestimated virus-specific expansions, missing private and CD4 specificities.

Library construction relied on 5' RACE. Sequenced on a NextSeq 500. Unique molecular identifiers were attached to individual cDNA molecules in the TCR library protocol so that sequencing error and PCR bias could be corrected. Both TCR alpha and beta chains were sequenced, and tight co-correlation was observed between alpha and beta sequence abundances in each sample. Regarding the original processing steps: Decombinator V4 was used to perform V gene, J gene and CDR3 annotation of TCR sequences. TCRs were defined as expanded if a significant change between any two time points was detected under a Poisson model with p below 0.0001. TCR abundances were normalised to the total number of TCRs sequenced per sample and were expressed as counts per million. TRAV1-2 paired with TRAJ12, TRAJ20 or TRAJ33 defined MAIT TCRs, while TRAV10 paired with TRAJ18 defined iNKT TCRs. VDJdb, accessed 1 November 2021, was searched for CMV, EBV and SARS-CoV-2 annotated TCRs, with TCRs annotated for multiple antigens excluded. TCRdb ran its own pipeline on the public reads, namely fastp trimming at Q25 and MiXCR clone calling, and kept in-frame beta chains. Merged by CDR3 protein, the rows form single entries marked with the most common genes and DNA. The V and J calls reflect TCRdb's pipeline rather than the authors' work. In this sample the table shows 25,000 to 40,000 distinct CDR3 sequences, roughly 5.3% of which occur a single time. The top ten constitute roughly 22% of the sample.

Concerning this clonotype: Its antigen remains unidentified. No qualities accompany the bases; no much larger clone lies one base away.

Compared with germline, V lacks 4 bases and J lacks 5 bases; bases without a gene match: 8. There are 14 amino acids in the CDR3, from cysteine to phenylalanine inclusive. CDR3 DNA is the only sequence kept; it has 42 bases, read in frame from the first base. For CDR1 and CDR2, the germline V gene lists SGHRS and YFSETQ. This was a case-control study nested in a cohort of healthcare workers in London, UK, who had nasopharyngeal swab PCR tests and blood samples taken every week. Healthcare workers were enrolled in the week of the UK lockdown, from 23 to 31 March 2020, and were followed every week for up to 16 weeks.

Sequenced input: whole blood. The chain employs TRBV5-1 and TRBJ2-7; 8 nucleotides in the junction match TRBD1. This receptor was taken from an adult who was a healthcare worker with PCR-confirmed SARS-CoV-2 infection or an uninfected control (not recorded which). The sequenced DNA is TGCGCCAGCAGCACCGGACAGGGTACCAACGAGCAGTACTTC. It encodes CASSTGQGTNEQYF.